What follows are 23 T cell receptor beta chains derived from one specimen sequenced in a study of a mutant IDH1 vaccine in newly diagnosed glioma (dated by TCRdb to 2020 to 2023). Preparation of the library involved the immunoSEQ multiplex PCR assay. TCRdb stores this immuneACCESS table with in-frame sequences only. Part of the clones is absent; in the studies checked, under half of the shortfall reflects unresolved V genes, and no reason is known for the rest. Across this sample there are some 66,000 clones, with under 90% seen only once. The ten largest clones represent about 4% of the sample. What this sample's time point label stands for: week 35, safety follow-up. Each vaccine dose was 300 ug of a 20-mer mutant IDH1 peptide in Montanide, given subcutaneously with topical imiquimod. Their antigen targets remain unknown. This specimen was PBMCs, taken from a glioma patient whose treatment included an IDH1 peptide vaccine. The receptors were sampled from a man aged 30-40 years with glioma.

The V gene is TRBV6-5, the J gene TRBJ2-7; D gene ambiguous. From germline, CDR1 is MNHEY and CDR2 SVGAGI. This CDR3 is built from 15 residues. V was shortened by 5 bases and J by 3 bases, with 17 bases between the two germline ends. CDR3 region: CASSPNIRAIYEQYF. The CDR3 region has the DNA TGTGCCAGCAGTCCTAATATCCGGGCCATCTACGAGCAGTACTTC.

The gene calls are TRBV6-6 and TRBJ1-6, with a possible D match to TRBD1 (5 bases). Germline-derived CDR1 and CDR2 are MNHNY and SVGAGI (reference sequence). CDR3 length: 14 amino acids. Trimming took 5 bases from V and 7 from J, leaving 12 bases between them. The CDR3 sequence: CASSRDSVNSPLHF. Here the CDR3 DNA reads TGTGCCAGCAGTAGGGACTCCGTGAATTCACCCCTCCACTTT.

This rearrangement joins TRBV27 to TRBJ1-5; TRBD1 aligns across 7 bases. The CDR3 runs to 19 residues. The junction had 17 bases not matched to a gene; V was cut back by 6 bases and J by 0 bases. Germline loops: CDR1 MNHEY, CDR2 SMNVEV (reference sequence). DNA of the CDR3: TGTGCCAGCAGCCCGGGACAGAACTCCCGTGGATATAGCAATCAGCCCCAGCATTTT. Encoded protein: CASSPGQNSRGYSNQPQHF.

The genes are TRBV5-1 and TRBJ1-1; the D gene is possibly TRBD1 (6 bases). V was shortened by 3 bases and J by 4 bases, with 16 bases between the two germline ends. The CDR3 runs 15 residues. In germline, CDR1 is SGHRS, CDR2 YFSETQ. The CDR3 reads CASSSADSRGTEAFF. As DNA, the CDR3 is TGCGCCAGCAGCTCGGCGGACAGCAGGGGCACTGAAGCTTTCTTT.

The V gene is TRBV7-9, the J gene TRBJ2-1; the match to TRBD2 covers 12 bases. V lost 5 bases to trimming and J lost 2 bases; unmatched junction nucleotides: 10. Germline CDR1 is SEHNR and CDR2 is FQNEAQ (reference sequence). This CDR3 spans 18 amino acids. Written as DNA, the CDR3 is TGTGCCAGCAGCCCCGGAAGTGGACTAGCGGGGCCCTACAATGAGCAGTTCTTC. Translation: CASSPGSGLAGPYNEQFF.

In DNA, the CDR3 is TGTGCCAGCAGCCAATCCCAGGGGTACATAAAGAACAATGAGCAGTTCTTC. It encodes CASSQSQGYIKNNEQFF. The V and J genes are TRBV14 and TRBJ2-1; perhaps TRBD1 as D (6 bases). The CDR3 is 17 residues long. Germline values: CDR1 SGHDN, CDR2 FVKESK. V was cut by 2 bases and J by 5 bases, with 19 bases left in between.

The chain combines TRBV7-9 with TRBJ2-1, with D uncertain. Germline V gene data show CDR1 as SEHNR and CDR2 as FQNEAQ (reference sequence). V was clipped by 1 base and J by 3 bases, with 10 bases between them. The CDR3 is 15 residues long. This chain's CDR3 is CASSLVGPDYNEQFF. CDR3 sequence (DNA): TGTGCCAGCAGCTTAGTTGGTCCTGACTACAATGAGCAGTTCTTC.

The gene calls are TRBV6-5 and TRBJ1-2; 7 bases are a match to TRBD1. J gave up 6 bases and V 6 bases, and 7 bases lay outside the gene matches. The CDR3 loop spans 13 amino acids. Looked up from germline, CDR1 is MNHEY and CDR2 is SVGAGI. CDR3 loop: CASRRDSPHGYTF. The DNA of the CDR3 is TGTGCCAGCAGGAGGGACAGCCCCCATGGCTACACCTTC.

The chain recombines TRBV19 with TRBJ1-1, with TRBD1 identical over 8 bases. This CDR3 has 14 amino acids. After removal of 5 bases from V and 2 bases from J, the junction contained 4 bases not matched to a gene. CDR1 is LNHDA, CDR2 SQIVND, per germline (reference sequence). CDR3 region: CASSADRVNTEAFF. The CDR3 DNA sequence: TGTGCCAGTAGTGCGGACAGGGTTAACACTGAAGCTTTCTTT.

The genes are TRBV5-1 and TRBJ1-2, with D possibly being TRBD1 (6 bases). With 0 bases removed from V and 6 bases from J, the gap between germline ends came to 12 bases. CDR1 and CDR2 from the germline V gene are SGHRS and YFSETQ. This CDR3 has 14 residues. This chain's CDR3 is CASSLVGASNGYTF. The CDR3 DNA is TGCGCCAGCAGCTTGGTGGGGGCGTCTAATGGCTACACCTTC. Drawing the rest from reference TRBV5-1 and TRBJ1-2, the complete variable domain is KAGVTQTPRYLIKTRGQQVTLSCSPISGHRSVSWYQQTPGQGLQFLFEYFSETQRNKGNFPGRFSGRQFSNSRSEMNVSTLELGDSALYLCASSLVGASNGYTFGSGTRLTVV.

The chain is built from TRBV13 and TRBJ1-3, with D maybe TRBD1 (5 bases). The CDR3 runs to 14 residues. Germline V gives CDR1 PRHDT, CDR2 FYEKMQ (reference sequence). The V end was cut by 3 bases, the J end by 1 base, with 7 bases between. The CDR3 loop is CASSLGESGNTIYF. The CDR3 DNA is TGTGCCAGCAGCTTGGGGGAGTCTGGAAACACCATATATTTT.

The chain joins TRBV5-5 to TRBJ2-2; D remains ambiguous. V lost 3 bases to trimming and J lost 6 bases, with 15 bases between them. This CDR3 contains 15 residues. Germline assignment: CDR1 SGHKS and CDR2 YYEKEE (reference sequence). The CDR3 loop reads CASSSNLWGPGELFF. The CDR3 nucleotides read TGTGCCAGCAGCTCCAATTTATGGGGTCCCGGGGAGCTGTTTTTT. Variable domain in full (rest from reference TRBV5-5 and TRBJ2-2): DAGVTQSPTHLIKTRGQQVTLRCSPISGHKSVSWYQQVLGQGPQFIFQYYEKEERGRGNFPDRFSARQFPNYSSELNVNALLLGDSALYLCASSSNLWGPGELFFGEGSRLTVL.

The CDR3 region has the DNA TGCGCCAGCAGTGATCTAGCGGGGGGCCCCTACGAGCAGTACTTC. Its protein is CASSDLAGGPYEQYF. The chain is built from TRBV10-1 and TRBJ2-7; 11 bases line up with TRBD2. The trim removed 3 bases at V and 2 bases at J, leaving 3 bases unmatched. CDR3 length equals 15 residues. Germline CDR1 is WNHNN and CDR2 is SYGVQD (reference sequence).

Notes on this clone: The CDR3 carries no conserved terminal phenylalanine or tryptophan, so it likely arises from a read error. The gene calls are TRBV10-3 and TRBJ1-2, with 9 bases aligning to TRBD1. The germline V gene encodes CDR1 ENHRY and CDR2 SYGVKD. V lost 6 bases to trimming and J lost 4 bases; unmatched junction nucleotides: 9. The CDR3 runs to 15 residues. In nucleotides, the CDR3 is TGTGCCATCAGGGAGGGACAGGGATTCTCCTATGGCTACACCCTC. It specifies CAIREGQGFSYGYTL.

The chain employs TRBV6-5 and TRBJ1-2; tentatively, D is TRBD1 (5 bases). The CDR3 spans 16 residues. Germline CDR1 is MNHEY and CDR2 is SVGAGI. V was trimmed by 2 bases and J by 8 bases, leaving 21 bases between them. The chain's CDR3 is CASSYRTQGVRSGYTF. Written as DNA, the CDR3 is TGTGCCAGCAGTTACCGGACTCAAGGGGTTAGGTCGGGCTACACCTTC.

The chain uses TRBV6-1 and TRBJ2-7; 7 bases are a match to TRBD1. CDR1 and CDR2 from the germline V gene are MNHNS and SASEGT. After removal of 4 bases from V and 3 bases from J, the junction contained 6 bases not matched to a gene. The CDR3 runs to 14 residues. The CDR3 sequence: CASSVTGEYYEQYF. DNA of the CDR3: TGTGCCAGCAGTGTTACAGGGGAGTACTACGAGCAGTACTTC.

The chain joins TRBV13 to TRBJ1-1, with D possibly being TRBD1 (6 bases). Germline-derived CDR1 and CDR2 are PRHDT and FYEKMQ (reference sequence). The germline V and J ends were trimmed by 6 bases and 1 base, with 15 bases remaining between them. The CDR3 is made up of 15 amino acids. The CDR3 DNA sequence: TGTGCCAGCAGGGGGGGCCTCCGGCGGAACACTGAAGCTTTCTTT. Encoded protein: CASRGGLRRNTEAFF.

The rearrangement links TRBV28 to TRBJ2-6; possible D gene TRBD1, 5 bases. Germline V CDR1 and CDR2: MDHEN, SYDVKM. Trimming took 3 bases from V and 0 from J, leaving 21 bases between them. The CDR3 length is 20 residues. The CDR3 spells CASSFSFADTINSGANVLTF. The CDR3, as DNA: TGTGCCAGCAGTTTTTCCTTTGCGGACACCATTAACTCTGGGGCCAACGTCCTGACTTTC.

V gene TRBV18 combines with J gene TRBJ1-3; 10 bases fit TRBD1. CDR3 length: 16 amino acids. V trimming: 4 bases; J trimming: 5 bases; junction bases outside the gene matches: 8. CDR1 and CDR2 (germline): KGHSH, LQKENI. The CDR3 here is CASSLVSGQGRNTIYF. In DNA form, the CDR3 reads TGTGCCAGCTCACTTGTATCGGGACAGGGGAGAAACACCATATATTTT.

The rearrangement links TRBV7-2 to TRBJ2-7; D remains ambiguous. CDR3 length: 15 residues. Germline lookup yields CDR1 SGHTA and CDR2 FQGNSA. V was shortened by 1 base and J by 4 bases, with 14 bases between the two germline ends. CDR3 DNA: TGTGCCAGCAGCTTAGTCCTGACAATTGAATACGAGCAGTACTTC. This translates into CASSLVLTIEYEQYF.

The chain employs TRBV9 and TRBJ1-1; D perhaps matches TRBD1 (6 bases). The germline V gene has CDR1 SGDLS and CDR2 YYNGEE. Trimming shortened V by 2 bases and J by 6 bases, and 17 bases separated the two germline ends. The CDR3 covers 15 residues. The CDR3 loop is CASSVVPTGFAEAFF. Written as DNA, the CDR3 is TGTGCCAGCAGCGTCGTCCCCACAGGGTTCGCTGAAGCTTTCTTT.

The chain couples TRBV11-2 to TRBJ1-6; 7 nucleotides match TRBD1. The CDR3 loop spans 15 amino acids. Germline CDR1 is SGHAT and CDR2 is FQNNGV. Trimming removed 4 bases from V and 4 bases from J; junction bases left unmatched: 4. In DNA form, the CDR3 reads TGTGCCAGCAGCTCGGAACAGGGGTATAATTCACCCCTCCACTTT. Translating gives CASSSEQGYNSPLHF.

The chain joins TRBV11-2 to TRBJ2-7; D is uncertain. Germline-derived CDR1 and CDR2 are SGHAT and FQNNGV. The V gene lost 6 bases and the J gene lost 1 base, with 7 bases spanning the gap. The CDR3 length is 12 residues. In DNA, the CDR3 is TGTGCCAGCAGGGGCCTTTCCTACGAGCAGTACTTC. Translated, it gives CASRGLSYEQYF.